The 5 T cell receptor beta chains given below trace back to one sample, sequenced in a study of identifying expanded T cells in peripheral blood. Sequencing used immunoSEQ multiplex PCR; TCRdb keeps in-frame clones, though not all of them. The table includes approximately 140,000 clones, approximately 86% detected once. Sequenced sample: blood. Receptors were obtained from a person aged 18-70 years in good health.

The chain has TRBV19 and TRBJ2-5; D might be TRBD1 (5 bases). The CDR3 has 14 amino acids. Looked up from germline, CDR1 is LNHDA and CDR2 is SQIVND (reference sequence). V was shortened by 6 bases and J by 1 base, with 12 bases between the two germline ends. Here the CDR3 reads CASRSDRSQETQYF. The CDR3 DNA follows: TGTGCCAGTAGGTCCGACAGAAGCCAAGAGACCCAGTACTTC.

V gene TRBV2 combines with J gene TRBJ2-5; D remains ambiguous. V was cut by 4 bases and J by 4 bases, with 10 bases left in between. The germline V gene encodes CDR1 SNHLY and CDR2 FYNNEI. This CDR3 comprises 13 residues. The CDR3 loop is CASSVGMGETQYF. The CDR3 DNA sequence: TGTGCCAGCAGTGTTGGGATGGGAGAGACCCAGTACTTC.

V and J are TRBV7-9 and TRBJ2-2, with D possibly being TRBD1 (6 bases). V lost 6 bases and J lost 3, with 11 bases in between. Germline CDR1 and CDR2: SEHNR and FQNEAQ (reference sequence). The CDR3 has 14 residues. The CDR3 DNA follows: TGTGCCAGCAGACCGGACAGAGACACCGGGGAGCTGTTTTTT. It translates to CASRPDRDTGELFF.

The chain has TRBV7-3 and TRBJ1-1; possibly TRBD1 for D (6 bases). This CDR3 contains 15 residues. The V end lost 2 bases, the J end lost 4 bases, and 14 bases lay between the germline ends. Per the germline V gene, CDR1 is SGHTA and CDR2 is FQGTGA. The CDR3 is CASSLLRGDATEAFF. Here the CDR3 DNA reads TGTGCCAGCAGCTTACTTAGGGGGGACGCCACTGAAGCTTTCTTT. The variable domain in full, completed from reference TRBV7-3 and TRBJ1-1, reads GAGVSQTPSNKVTEKGKYVELRCDPISGHTALYWYRQSLGQGPEFLIYFQGTGAADDSGLPNDRFFAVRPEGSVSTLKIQRTERGDSAVYLCASSLLRGDATEAFFGQGTRLTVV.

In its sample, this clone was seen once. The genes are TRBV7-9 and TRBJ2-7; maybe TRBD2 (6 bases). V gave up 3 bases and J gave up 5 bases, with 11 bases separating them. The CDR3 consists of 13 residues. Germline-derived CDR1 and CDR2 are SEHNR and FQNEAQ (reference sequence). Here the CDR3 reads CASSLGGTNEQYF. In nucleotides, the CDR3 is TGTGCCAGCAGCTTGGGGGGAACGAACGAGCAGTACTTC. Using reference TRBV7-9 and TRBJ2-7 for the parts outside the CDR3, the full variable domain is DTGVSQNPRHKITKRGQNVTFRCDPISEHNRLYWYRQTLGQGPEFLTYFQNEAQLEKSRLLSDRFSAERPKGSFSTLEIQRTEQGDSAMYLCASSLGGTNEQYFGPGTRLTVT.